The present entry profiles one T cell receptor (beta chain) with its context. Its antigen is unknown. The record has no base qualities; no much larger clone is one base away. Donors were roughly 40 systemically healthy Caucasian individuals from Russia aged roughly 6 to 90 years. About 9.1 milliliters of peripheral blood were collected from each donor into EDTA-treated Vacutainer tubes. Ficoll-Paque density-gradient centrifugation was used to isolate PBMCs, with at least 6.5 million per sample. Total RNA was extracted from PBMCs with Trizol reagent, with at least 6 micrograms obtained per sample. Naive CD45RAhigh/CD27high T cell percentages were measured by flow cytometry on a PBMC aliquot from every donor. This specimen belongs to a study of blood T cells in healthy people across ages (dated by TCRdb to 2014 to 2015). Context from the whole study: In model experiments, template switching captured roughly one uniquely barcoded TCR beta cDNA molecule for every two T cells. The donors were split into four age groups: young (average 16 years), middle-aged (roughly 39), aged (62) and long-lived (82). To track age-related changes in TCR beta repertoire diversity, the study relied on deep sequencing normalized with unique cDNA molecular identifiers. Donors of different ages were randomly distributed across sequencing lanes to avoid experimental bias. Two additional independent replicas of 1 million unique cDNA reads from the same blood draw were analyzed for two donors (one aged 18 to 30 and one aged 80 or older). Overall results and qualifications from the work: Donor CMV infection status was unknown, potentially confounding age-related changes in expanded clonotypes. Estimates of total diversity from one million sequenced T cells were regarded as lower bounds and underestimates. As age increased, observed TCR beta diversity per million T cells dropped in a roughly linear way, and a significant reduction was already evident by age 40. The percentage of naive T cells measured by flow cytometry correlated strongly with observed TCR beta diversity. The long-lived group showed more naive CD4+ T cells, fewer expanded clones and increased TCR diversity than the aged group, suggesting age selection. Bulk unsorted PBMC profiling prevented conclusive comparison of naive and antigen-experienced compartments.

The library was obtained by 5' RACE. The run used an Illumina HiSeq 2500. The second PCR ran for roughly 7 to 12 cycles and used a J-beta primer mix along with a sample-barcoded 5' primer. A unique molecular identifier was introduced onto each TCR beta cDNA molecule by a template-switch 5' adaptor carrying 12 random nucleotides. Each sample yielded at least 2.5 million CDR3-containing paired-end reads. First-strand cDNA was synthesized from all RNA with the Mint cDNA synthesis kit, primed by a TRBC-specific oligonucleotide. Following uracil-DNA glycosylase treatment, all cDNA underwent a first 18-cycle PCR with the universal primers M1SS and BC2_uni_R. The authors' pipeline ran thus. For normalization, 1 million high-quality reads were randomly selected from each sample, with every read carrying a distinct molecular identifier. Instead of being binned into consensus sequences, reads with shared molecular identifiers were discarded. CDR3 identification, clonotype clustering and error correction used MiTCR with a Q25 quality threshold and the strictest error-elimination algorithm. A nonparametric unseen species model with Euler transformation was used to estimate a lower bound on total TCR beta diversity. The public reads were reprocessed in TCRdb via fastp at Q25 and MiXCR, keeping in-frame beta chains. Entries are consolidated by CDR3 protein sequence, retaining the most common genes and DNA. These V and J calls rely on TCRdb rather than the paper's analysis. This sample gives almost 800,000 distinct CDR3 sequences in total; 58% of them show up just once. The ten top clones hold around 20% of the sample.

From cysteine to phenylalanine, the CDR3 is 14 amino acids long. CDR3 DNA is the only sequence kept; it has 42 bases, read in frame from the first base. V is clipped by 4 bases and J by 7 bases, and the sequence between their germline boundaries is 11 bases long. The germline V gene gives CDR1 as WSHSY and CDR2 as SAAADI. This sequence was found in a man between 25 and 39 years old in good health. The sequence links TRBV10-2 to TRBJ1-6; the D gene is perhaps TRBD1, on 6 matching bases. The sample was blood. The CDR3 protein: CASSVQGPNSPLHF. The nucleotide sequence is TGCGCCAGCAGTGTACAGGGCCCAAATTCACCCCTCCACTTT.